The 11 T cell receptor beta chains given below trace back to one sample, sequenced in a study of identical twins. One entry per CDR3 protein, called by TCRdb with MiXCR from the 5' RACE reads. The sample holds fewer than 250,000 distinct CDR3 sequences, around 9.6% seen once. The sequenced sample consisted of memory (CD45RO+) T cells sorted from blood. The receptor set was obtained from a young woman in good health.

This clonotype was counted many times. The chain combines TRBV4-3 with TRBJ2-7, with 8 bases matching TRBD1. The J segment lost 5 bases and the V segment lost 4 bases, leaving 7 bases of the junction unmatched. Looked up from germline, CDR1 is LGHNA and CDR2 is YSLEER. This CDR3 is 14 amino acids long. CDR3 sequence: CASSLQGGQNEQYF. In DNA, the CDR3 is TGCGCCAGCAGCCTACAGGGGGGACAGAACGAGCAGTACTTC.

V and J are TRBV15 and TRBJ2-2; D remains unclear. This CDR3 region has 13 residues. In germline, CDR1 is LNHNV, CDR2 YYDKDF (reference sequence). Trimming removed 9 bases at V and 6 bases at J, with 14 bases between. The CDR3, as DNA: TGTGCCACTGAGTTTTTCCGCGCCGGGGAGCTGTTTTTT. It yields the protein CATEFFRAGELFF. Full variable domain (missing parts from reference TRBV15 and TRBJ2-2): DAMVIQNPRYQVTQFGKPVTLSCSQTLNHNVMYWYQQKSSQAPKLLFHYYDKDFNNEADTPDNFQSRRPNTSFCFLDIRSPGLGDTAMYLCATEFFRAGELFFGEGSRLTVL.

In its sample, this clonotype was seen many times. This chain uses TRBV20-1 with TRBJ1-2; 7 nucleotides agree with TRBD1. This CDR3 is 13 amino acids long. J lost 3 bases, V lost 8 bases, and 9 bases had no gene match. Per the germline V gene, CDR1 is DFQATT and CDR2 is SNEGSKA (reference sequence). CDR3 sequence: CSPRSGTDYGYTF. The CDR3 region has the DNA TGCAGTCCGCGCTCCGGGACAGACTATGGCTACACCTTC.

The chain is built from TRBV5-5 and TRBJ2-5; TRBD2 aligns across 11 bases. V trimming: 4 bases; J trimming: 3 bases; junction bases outside the gene matches: 8. CDR3 length: 16 residues. Germline lookup yields CDR1 SGHKS and CDR2 YYEKEE (reference sequence). DNA of the CDR3: TGTGCCAGCAGCCCTCTTGCGACTAGCGGGAAAGAGACCCAGTACTTC. This translates into CASSPLATSGKETQYF. Using reference TRBV5-5 and TRBJ2-5 for the parts outside the CDR3, the full variable domain is DAGVTQSPTHLIKTRGQQVTLRCSPISGHKSVSWYQQVLGQGPQFIFQYYEKEERGRGNFPDRFSARQFPNYSSELNVNALLLGDSALYLCASSPLATSGKETQYFGPGTRLLVL.

This clonotype showed up many times. The chain has TRBV7-9 and TRBJ1-2; unclear D gene. The CDR3 covers 13 residues. Trimming cost V 5 bases and J 8 bases, with 15 bases left between them. Germline V CDR1 and CDR2: SEHNR, FQNEAQ (reference sequence). CDR3 in DNA: TGTGCCAGCAGCCCACAGTCCTCTAAGGGCTACACCTTC. Translating it yields CASSPQSSKGYTF.

This clonotype was seen only a few times. The chain couples TRBV7-9 to TRBJ2-3; 9 nucleotides agree with TRBD2. With 3 bases clipped from V and 5 bases from J, the junction kept 12 bases outside the gene matches. This CDR3 is 17 amino acids long. The V gene's germline CDR1 is SEHNR and CDR2 FQNEAQ (reference sequence). The CDR3 spells CASSFGKYSGRGDTQYF. CDR3 DNA: TGTGCCAGCAGCTTTGGGAAATATAGCGGGAGAGGAGATACGCAGTATTTT.

V usage is TRBV19 and J usage is TRBJ1-6; D is unresolved. Germline V gene data show CDR1 as LNHDA and CDR2 as SQIVND (reference sequence). V dropped 7 bases and J dropped 0 bases, with 13 bases sitting between them. The CDR3 totals 16 residues. As DNA, the CDR3 is TGTGCCAGTAACAAGGGTGGAAGCTCCTATAATTCACCCCTCCACTTT. It yields the protein CASNKGGSSYNSPLHF.

This chain uses TRBV18 with TRBJ2-5; D not certain. This CDR3 has 13 amino acids. Trimming stripped 6 bases from V and 2 bases from J, with 10 bases between. CDR1 is KGHSH and CDR2 is LQKENI in the germline V gene. The CDR3 DNA is TGTGCCAGCTCCTACAACGCGCAAGAGACCCAGTACTTC. Translating gives CASSYNAQETQYF.

This chain connects TRBV20-1 to TRBJ2-7; 10 positions agree with TRBD2. J lost 5 bases, V lost 6 bases, and 10 bases had no gene match. The CDR3 sequence is 14 residues long. CDR1 is DFQATT and CDR2 is SNEGSKA in the germline V gene (reference sequence). This chain's CDR3 is CSAPGASGSDEQYF. CDR3 nucleotides: TGCAGTGCCCCTGGGGCTAGCGGGAGTGACGAGCAGTACTTC.

The chain joins TRBV11-3 to TRBJ2-2; D possibly corresponds to TRBD1 (5 bases). Germline lookup yields CDR1 SGHNT and CDR2 YENEEA. Trimming removed 1 base at V and 6 bases at J, with 9 bases between. The CDR3 runs to 14 residues. CDR3 protein: CASSLAVGAGELFF. The CDR3 coding sequence is TGTGCCAGCAGCTTAGCTGTAGGGGCCGGGGAGCTGTTTTTT.

At least ten counts were recorded for this clonotype. The CDR3: CASSHYEQYF. The DNA for the CDR3 is TGTGCCAGCAGTCACTACGAGCAGTACTTC. This chain connects TRBV5-5 to TRBJ2-7, with D unclear. The germline V gene has CDR1 SGHKS and CDR2 YYEKEE (reference sequence). This CDR3 has 10 amino acids. V was clipped by 5 bases and J by 3 bases, with 3 bases between them.